This T cell receptor (beta chain) was obtained from a study of T cells after yellow fever vaccination. Study outcomes and limitations: Secondary responses were weaker yet peaked faster, day 5 versus 15.

On this clonotype: Antigen unknown.

Germline lookup yields CDR1 SEHNR and CDR2 FQNEAQ (reference sequence). Trimming at V came to 8 bases and at J to 7 bases, leaving 13 bases not matched to a gene. The CDR3 extends over 16 amino acids. Template switching by 5'RACE produced TCR cDNA, adding a universal primer site and UMIs. TCRdb redid the calling of the 5' RACE reads with MiXCR, one entry per CDR3 protein. The sample yields a few hundred thousand distinct CDR3 sequences, about a sixth seen once. This clonotype was obtained from a man between 18 and 29 years old who received the YFV17D yellow fever vaccine. This rearrangement joins TRBV7-9 to TRBJ2-2; 10 bases agree with TRBD1. This specimen consisted of PBMCs, obtained 5 days after the first yellow fever vaccination. CDR3 protein: CASPHVRDRGRGELFF. The CDR3 DNA reads TGTGCCAGCCCTCACGTCCGGGACAGGGGACGCGGGGAGCTGTTTTTT.